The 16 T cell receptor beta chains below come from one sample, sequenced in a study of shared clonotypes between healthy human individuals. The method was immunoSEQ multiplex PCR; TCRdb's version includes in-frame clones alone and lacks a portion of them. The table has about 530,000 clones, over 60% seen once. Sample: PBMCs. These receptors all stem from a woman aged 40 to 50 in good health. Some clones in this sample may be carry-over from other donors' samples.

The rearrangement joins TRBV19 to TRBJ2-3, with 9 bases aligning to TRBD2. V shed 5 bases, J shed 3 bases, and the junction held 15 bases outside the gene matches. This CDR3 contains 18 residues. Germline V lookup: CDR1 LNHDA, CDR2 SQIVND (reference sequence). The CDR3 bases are TGTGCCAGTAGTCAACACTTGGCTAGCGGGATACGAACAGATACGCAGTATTTT. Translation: CASSQHLASGIRTDTQYF.

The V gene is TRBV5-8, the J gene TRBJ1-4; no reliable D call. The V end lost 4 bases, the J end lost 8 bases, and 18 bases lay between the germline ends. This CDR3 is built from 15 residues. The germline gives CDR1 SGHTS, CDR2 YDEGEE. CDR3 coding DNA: TGTGCCAGCAGCGGGTCGCAATCGAAATCCGAAAAACTGTTTTTT. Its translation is CASSGSQSKSEKLFF. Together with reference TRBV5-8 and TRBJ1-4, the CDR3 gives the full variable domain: EAGVTQSPTHLIKTRGQQATLRCSPISGHTSVYWYQQALGLGLQFLLWYDEGEERNRGNFPPRFSGRQFPNYSSELNVNALELEDSALYLCASSGSQSKSEKLFFGSGTQLSVL.

This CDR3 reads CASSQSGAYQPQHF. The CDR3 bases are TGCGCCAGCAGCCAGTCAGGGGCTTATCAGCCCCAGCATTTT. The chain recombines TRBV4-1 with TRBJ1-5, with D perhaps matching TRBD1 (6 bases). V lost 3 bases, J lost 5 bases, and 11 bases lay in between. The CDR3 is 14 residues long. The V gene's germline CDR1 is MGHRA and CDR2 YSYEKL.

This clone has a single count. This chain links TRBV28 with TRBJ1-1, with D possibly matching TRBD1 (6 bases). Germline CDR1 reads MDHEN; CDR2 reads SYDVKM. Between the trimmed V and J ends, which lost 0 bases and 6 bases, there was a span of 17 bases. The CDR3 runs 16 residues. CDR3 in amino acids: CASSLWGGQSVAEAFF. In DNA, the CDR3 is TGTGCCAGCAGTTTATGGGGCGGACAGTCGGTCGCTGAAGCTTTCTTT.

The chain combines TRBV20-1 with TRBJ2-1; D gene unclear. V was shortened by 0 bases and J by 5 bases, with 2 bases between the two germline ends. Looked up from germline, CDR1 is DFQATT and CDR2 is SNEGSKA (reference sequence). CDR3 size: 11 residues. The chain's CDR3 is CSAREDNEQFF. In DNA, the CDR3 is TGCAGTGCTAGAGAAGACAATGAGCAGTTCTTC.

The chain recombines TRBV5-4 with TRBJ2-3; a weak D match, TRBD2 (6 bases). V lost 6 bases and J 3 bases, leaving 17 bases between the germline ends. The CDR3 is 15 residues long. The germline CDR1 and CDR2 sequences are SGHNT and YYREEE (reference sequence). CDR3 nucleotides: TGTGCCAGCACTGTTGGAGGGGACTTGACAGATACGCAGTATTTT. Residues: CASTVGGDLTDTQYF.

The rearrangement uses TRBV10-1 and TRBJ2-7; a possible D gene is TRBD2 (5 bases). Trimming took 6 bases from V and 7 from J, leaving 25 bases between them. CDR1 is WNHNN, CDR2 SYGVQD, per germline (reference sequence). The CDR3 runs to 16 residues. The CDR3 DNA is TGCGCCAGCAGAAAGCGGAAACCAAGAACAGTACGTGAGCAGTACTTC. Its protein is CASRKRKPRTVREQYF.

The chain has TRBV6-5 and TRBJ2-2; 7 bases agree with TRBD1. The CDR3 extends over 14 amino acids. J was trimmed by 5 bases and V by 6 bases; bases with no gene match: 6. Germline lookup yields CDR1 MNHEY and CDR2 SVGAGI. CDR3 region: CASSRQGETGELFF. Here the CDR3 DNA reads TGTGCCAGCAGCAGACAGGGCGAGACCGGGGAGCTGTTTTTT.

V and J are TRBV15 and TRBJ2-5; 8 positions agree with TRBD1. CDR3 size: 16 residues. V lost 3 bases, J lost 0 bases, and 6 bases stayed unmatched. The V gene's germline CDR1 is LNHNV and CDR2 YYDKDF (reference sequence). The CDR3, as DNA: TGTGCCACCAGCAGTGCCGGGACAGGAGACCAAGAGACCCAGTACTTC. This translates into CATSSAGTGDQETQYF.

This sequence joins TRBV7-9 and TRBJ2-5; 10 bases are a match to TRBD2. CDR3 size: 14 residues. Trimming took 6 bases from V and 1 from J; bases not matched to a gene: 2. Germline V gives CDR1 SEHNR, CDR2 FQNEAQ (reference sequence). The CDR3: CASSRLAGQETQYF. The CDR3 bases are TGTGCCAGCAGTCGACTAGCGGGCCAAGAGACCCAGTACTTC.

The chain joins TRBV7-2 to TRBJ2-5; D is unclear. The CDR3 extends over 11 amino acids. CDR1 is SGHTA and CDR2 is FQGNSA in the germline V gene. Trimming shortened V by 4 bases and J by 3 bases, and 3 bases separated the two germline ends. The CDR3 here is CASSSKETQYF. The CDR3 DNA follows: TGTGCCAGCAGCTCTAAAGAGACCCAGTACTTC.

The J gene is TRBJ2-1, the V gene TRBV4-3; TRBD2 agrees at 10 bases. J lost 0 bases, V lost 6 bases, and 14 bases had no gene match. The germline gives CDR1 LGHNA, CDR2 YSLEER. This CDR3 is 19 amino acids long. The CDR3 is CASSHQLAGSSRSYNEQFF. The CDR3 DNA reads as TGCGCCAGCAGTCACCAACTAGCGGGGAGCTCCCGCTCCTACAATGAGCAGTTCTTC.

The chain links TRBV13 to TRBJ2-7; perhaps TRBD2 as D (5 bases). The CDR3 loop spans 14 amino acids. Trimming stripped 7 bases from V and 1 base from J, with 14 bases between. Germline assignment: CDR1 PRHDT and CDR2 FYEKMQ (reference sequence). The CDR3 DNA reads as TGTGCCAGCAAGAGGGTCGCGGAGTCCTACGAGCAGTACTTC. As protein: CASKRVAESYEQYF.

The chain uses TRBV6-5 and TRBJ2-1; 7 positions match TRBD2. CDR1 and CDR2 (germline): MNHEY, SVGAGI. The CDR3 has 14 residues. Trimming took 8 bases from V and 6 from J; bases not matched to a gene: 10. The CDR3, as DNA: TGTGCCAGCCGATACCTCGGCGGGGGCAATGAGCAGTTCTTC. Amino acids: CASRYLGGGNEQFF.

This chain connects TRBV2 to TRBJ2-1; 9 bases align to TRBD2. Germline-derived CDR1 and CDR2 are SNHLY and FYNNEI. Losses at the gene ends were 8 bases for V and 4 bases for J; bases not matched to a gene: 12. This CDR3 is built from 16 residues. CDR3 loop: CASGGNSGRFYNEQFF. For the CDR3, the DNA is TGTGCCAGCGGAGGAAATAGCGGGAGATTTTACAATGAGCAGTTCTTC. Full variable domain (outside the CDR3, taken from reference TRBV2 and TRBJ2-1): EPEVTQTPSHQVTQMGQEVILRCVPISNHLYFYWYRQILGQKVEFLVSFYNNEISEKSEIFDDQFSVERPDGSNFTLKIRSTKLEDSAMYFCASGGNSGRFYNEQFFGPGTRLTVL.

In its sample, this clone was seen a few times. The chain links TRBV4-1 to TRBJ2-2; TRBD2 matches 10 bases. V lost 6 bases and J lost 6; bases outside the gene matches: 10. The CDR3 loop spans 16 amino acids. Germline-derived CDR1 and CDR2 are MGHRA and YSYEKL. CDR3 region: CASRKYLAGVPGELFF. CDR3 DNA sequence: TGCGCCAGCAGGAAGTACCTAGCGGGAGTCCCCGGGGAGCTGTTTTTT.